This record covers a single T cell receptor (beta chain). Its antigen is unknown. One base away lies a much larger clone, so this may be a sequencing read error. Without the conserved terminal phenylalanine or tryptophan, this CDR3 likely stems from a read error. TCRdb re-called the multiplex PCR reads with MiXCR, one entry per CDR3 protein. The sample lists 150,000 to 200,000 distinct CDR3 sequences, around 33% seen once, with 3% to 4.5% in the top ten. The lymph nodes were axillary draining lymph nodes from breast cancer patients. The data stem from a study of breast tumors, draining lymph nodes, adjacent tissues. Study-level findings and limits: Findings are consistent with lymph node origin and intratumoral expansion of most tumor T cells. Tumor repertoires ranked between lymph nodes and nontumor tissue in diversity, with V and J gene preferences.

This CDR3 is 16 amino acids long. The trim removed 5 bases at V and 3 bases at J, leaving 10 bases unmatched. Germline CDR1 and CDR2: LNHDA and SQIVND (reference sequence). The rearrangement uses TRBV19 and TRBJ2-1; 7 nucleotides agree with TRBD2. Sequencing was performed on axillary lymph node tissue. The receptor's source is a female donor with breast cancer. Some clones in this sample may be carry-over from other donors' samples. The CDR3 sequence: CASSFSPIAGYNEQFS. The CDR3 DNA follows: TGTGCCAGTAGTTTCAGCCCTATAGCGGGCTACAATGAGCAGTTCTCC.